Sequencing of this T cell receptor beta chain was carried out in a study of T cells in Graves' hyperthyroidism and ophthalmopathy. Turning to the study itself: Peripheral blood was drawn at first diagnosis, prior to all treatment.

Germline V lookup: CDR1 MDHEN, CDR2 SYDVKM. Trimming removed 8 bases at V and 4 bases at J, with 15 bases between. This CDR3 has 15 amino acids. When hyperthyroidism was first diagnosed, the blood sample was taken, preceding any ophthalmopathy symptoms. From more than 8 ml of fresh peripheral blood, PBMCs were isolated. Amplified regions were TCR beta CDR3 sequences from RNA transcripts. Researchers ran a first-round RT-PCR on the TCR CDR3 using the HTBI primer set. TCRdb itself ran the multiplex PCR reads through MiXCR, one entry per CDR3 protein. The sample holds around 260,000 distinct CDR3 sequences; approximately 26% are singletons and the top ten take approximately 30%.

V and J are TRBV28 and TRBJ1-6, with D maybe TRBD1 (5 bases). This TCR derives from a middle-aged man with Graves' hyperthyroidism that later progressed to Graves' ophthalmopathy. The sequenced material came from blood. CDR3 protein: CASFAGERYNSPLHF. In nucleotides, the CDR3 is TGTGCCAGCTTCGCGGGGGAGAGGTATAATTCACCCCTCCACTTT. Full variable domain (rest looked up from reference TRBV28 and TRBJ1-6): DVKVTQSSRYLVKRTGEKVFLECVQDMDHENMFWYRQDPGLGLRLIYFSYDVKMKEKGDIPEGYSVSREKKERFSLILESASTNQTSMYLCASFAGERYNSPLHFGNGTRLTVT.